This T cell receptor (beta chain) emerged from a study of cytomegalovirus exposure and HLA in healthy donors. Germline V gene sequence: CDR1 SGDLS, CDR2 YYNGEE. The germline V and J ends were trimmed by 0 bases and 5 bases, with 12 bases remaining between them. The length of the CDR3 is 15 residues. In the case of this clone: What it binds is unknown.

This PCR relied on a set of 60 Vbeta primers and 13 Jbeta primers. Data came from immunoSEQ multiplex PCR; TCRdb stores just in-frame clones and leaves some out. Of 90,000 to 150,000 clones detected, approximately 80% appear once; the ten largest clones hold 2.2%. Study findings and constraints: The investigators catalogued about 170 TCR beta chains as cytomegalovirus-associated.

The specimen sequenced was PBMCs. The sequence was obtained from a woman in her thirties or forties in good health and CMV-seronegative. The rearrangement joins TRBV9 to TRBJ1-5; D is uncertain. In DNA, the CDR3 is TGTGCCAGCAGCGTAGAACAGATAAAGCATCAGCCCCAGCATTTT. It translates to CASSVEQIKHQPQHF.